The rows below give T cell receptor beta chains drawn from one sample of a study of regulatory T cells in long-lasting Graves disease. TCRdb re-called the multiplex PCR reads through MiXCR, storing one row per CDR3 protein. This sample carries 420,000 or so distinct CDR3 sequences, 23% of them seen once, and the ten largest clones take about a quarter. Source: peripheral blood mononuclear cells (PBMCs), taken when the disease was refractory, from a patient treated with antithyroid drugs. The receptors derive from a female donor with Graves disease. The CDR3 runs from the conserved cysteine through the conserved F or W. D genes are given only for firm matches. Clone sizes are given selectively: once, few, many, or a class where the clone is expanded.

D gene,clone size,V gene,J gene,CDR3 protein,CDR3 DNA
-,few,TRBV6-2/TRBV6-3,TRBJ1-2,CASSEEGNYGYTF,TGTGCCAGCTCAGAGGAGGGGAACTATGGCTACACCTTC
-,-,TRBV7-2,TRBJ1-5,CASNTDSNQPQHF,TGTGCCAGCAACACAGATAGCAATCAGCCCCAGCATTTT
-,-,TRBV6-2/TRBV6-3,TRBJ2-3,CASSYPEGTDTQYF,TGTGCCAGCAGTTACCCGGAGGGGACGGATACGCAGTATTTT
-,-,TRBV7-9,TRBJ2-2,CASTRTDHTGELFF,TGTGCCAGCACCCGGACAGACCACACCGGGGAGCTGTTTTTT
TRBD2,-,TRBV4-1,TRBJ2-7,CASSQDLRTSGSYEQYF,TGCGCCAGCAGCCAAGACCTAAGGACTAGCGGTTCCTACGAGCAGTACTTC
TRBD2,-,TRBV20-1,TRBJ2-7,CSARGLAGGRYEQYF,TGCAGTGCTAGAGGCTTAGCGGGAGGGCGATACGAGCAGTACTTC
-,-,TRBV11-3,TRBJ2-2,CASSFDSTGELFF,TGTGCCAGCAGCTTCGATAGCACCGGGGAGCTGTTTTTT
TRBD1,-,TRBV30,TRBJ1-1,CAYTGQSNTEAFF,TGTGCCTACACGGGACAGTCGAACACTGAAGCTTTCTTT
-,-,TRBV2,TRBJ2-7,CASRPDGYGEQYF,TGTGCCAGCAGACCGGACGGGTATGGAGAGCAGTACTTC
TRBD2,-,TRBV20-1,TRBJ2-1,CSAPGLAGDPSYNEQFF,TGCAGTGCCCCCGGACTAGCGGGAGATCCCTCCTACAATGAGCAGTTCTTC
-,-,TRBV7-9,TRBJ2-7,CASSRGRMQGSYEQYF,TGTGCCAGCAGCCGAGGTAGGATGCAGGGCTCCTACGAGCAGTACTTC
-,many,TRBV7-9,TRBJ1-1,CASSLVGWNTEAFF,TGTGCCAGCAGCTTAGTCGGCTGGAACACTGAAGCTTTCTTT
TRBD1,-,TRBV7-9,TRBJ2-5,CAGDRGAETQYF,TGTGCCGGGGACAGGGGAGCGGAGACCCAGTACTTC
-,many,TRBV28,TRBJ1-5,CASRVYNQPQHF,TGTGCCAGCCGGGTATACAATCAGCCCCAGCATTTT
-,-,TRBV19,TRBJ2-7,CAVRKGGGGEQYF,TGTGCCGTCAGAAAGGGCGGGGGCGGCGAGCAGTACTTC
-,-,TRBV3-1,TRBJ1-1,CASSQERTLGAEAFF,TGTGCCAGCAGCCAAGAGCGTACACTCGGAGCTGAAGCTTTCTTT
-,few,TRBV29-1,TRBJ2-5,CSVGTRRVQETQYF,TGCAGCGTTGGTACTAGAAGAGTCCAAGAGACCCAGTACTTC
-,-,TRBV3-1,TRBJ1-5,CASSQVVSNQPQHF,TGTGCCAGCAGCCAAGTTGTCAGCAATCAGCCCCAGCATTTT
-,-,TRBV29-1,TRBJ1-1,CSVEAGYVNTEAFF,TGCAGCGTTGAGGCAGGCTACGTGAACACTGAAGCTTTCTTT
TRBD1,many,TRBV2,TRBJ1-5,CASSSGQVNNQPQHF,TGTGCCAGCAGCTCGGGACAGGTGAACAATCAGCCCCAGCATTTT
-,few,TRBV7-8,TRBJ1-4,CASSFGLATGSGNEKLFF,TGTGCCAGCAGCTTTGGGTTGGCCACAGGGAGTGGTAATGAAAAACTGTTTTTT
TRBD1,few,TRBV11-2,TRBJ2-2,CASSSGTGGYTGELFF,TGTGCCAGCAGCTCCGGGACAGGGGGCTACACCGGGGAGCTGTTTTTT
-,many,TRBV19,TRBJ1-1,CASRPTDTGKNTEAFF,TGTGCCAGTAGGCCCACTGACACCGGGAAGAACACTGAAGCTTTCTTT